The sequence of this T cell receptor beta chain was determined in a study of cytomegalovirus exposure and HLA in healthy donors. V lost 5 bases, J lost 8 bases, and 10 bases stayed unmatched. The CDR3 contains 15 residues. Germline V gene data show CDR1 as MDHEN and CDR2 as SYDVKM. The protocol was immunoSEQ multiplex PCR, while the TCRdb copy is restricted to in-frame clones and leaves out a portion. The data hold over 200,000 clones, with around four fifths observed a single time. It was the approximately 110-subject validation cohort, separate from the approximately 670-subject first cohort, to which the donors belonged.

The V call is TRBV28, the J call TRBJ1-4; 8 bases are shared with TRBD1. The sample comprised PBMCs. The source is a woman younger than 35 in good health and CMV-seronegative. The CDR3 protein is CASSGRTGTLEKLFF. DNA for the CDR3: TGTGCCAGCAGTGGACGGACAGGGACGTTGGAAAAACTGTTTTTT.